These 5 T cell receptor beta chains originate from one sample sequenced in a study of blood T cell repertoires in COVID-19 (dated by TCRdb to 2019 to 2021). Library preparation employed the immunoSEQ multiplex PCR assay. In TCRdb, the immuneACCESS table is reduced to in-frame sequences with V and J assigned. These tables do not hold every clone; where another copy was compared, an unresolved V gene accounts for under half, and the others remain unexplained. For this sample there are over 120,000 clones; 77% appear just once. Clones ranked in the top ten supply roughly 8.6% of the sample. The source material was peripheral blood. These receptors all stem from a woman aged 50 to 65 with active or convalescent COVID-19.

The chain has TRBV7-2 and TRBJ2-7; TRBD1 aligns across 9 bases. Germline V gene sequence: CDR1 SGHTA, CDR2 FQGNSA. V lost 7 bases to trimming and J lost 3 bases; unmatched junction nucleotides: 10. CDR3 length: 15 residues. The DNA for the CDR3 is TGTGCCAGCACCGCGCCGGGACAGGGTATCTACGAGCAGTACTTC. This encodes CASTAPGQGIYEQYF.

CDR3 loop: CASSTPDRGRNQPQHF. CDR3 DNA sequence: TGTGCCAGTAGTACCCCCGACAGGGGGCGAAATCAGCCCCAGCATTTT. The chain is built from TRBV19 and TRBJ1-5; 10 bases match TRBD1. The CDR3 covers 16 residues. With V trimmed by 4 bases and J by 4 bases, 7 bases remained unmatched. Germline V gene lookup returns CDR1 LNHDA and CDR2 SQIVND (reference sequence).

The rearrangement links TRBV7-8 to TRBJ1-6; weak D call: TRBD1 (5 bases). V lost 2 bases, J lost 9 bases, and 20 bases lay in between. Germline CDR1 SGHVS, CDR2 FQNEAQ. This CDR3 has 17 residues. This CDR3 is CASSLTGTGGYGSPLHF. The CDR3 bases are TGTGCCAGCAGCTTAACCGGGACCGGGGGATATGGTTCACCCCTCCACTTT. Full variable domain (remainder filled in from reference TRBV7-8 and TRBJ1-6): GAGVSQSPRYKVAKRGQDVALRCDPISGHVSLFWYQQALGQGPEFLTYFQNEAQLDKSGLPSDRFFAERPEGSVSTLKIQRTQQEDSAVYLCASSLTGTGGYGSPLHFGNGTRLTVT.

The rearrangement links TRBV9 to TRBJ2-5; 7 bases fit TRBD2. The CDR3 covers 17 residues. Germline V gives CDR1 SGDLS, CDR2 YYNGEE. The trim removed 0 bases at V and 5 bases at J, leaving 13 bases unmatched. The CDR3, as DNA: TGTGCCAGCAGCGTAGCTGGCGGGGGTGATGCTGCGGAGACCCAGTACTTC. Translating it yields CASSVAGGGDAAETQYF.

The chain uses TRBV25-1 and TRBJ1-2; no reliable D call. V dropped 6 bases and J dropped 4 bases, with 9 bases sitting between them. This CDR3 region has 12 residues. The germline V gene encodes CDR1 MGHDK and CDR2 SYGVNS. The DNA of the CDR3 is TGTGCCAGCAGCGACGGGATCTATGGCTACACCTTC. Its translation: CASSDGIYGYTF.